Below are 32 T cell receptor beta chains sequenced from a single sample in a study of post-analysis software for immune sequencing data. Study-level points and caveats: Roughly five TRBV segments appeared more often in patients than in controls, and TRBV5-6, TRBV5-1 and TRBV20-1 were among these.

Incorporated into the TCR beta cDNA libraries were unique molecular identifiers, which served to reduce PCR and sequencing biases. TCRdb re-called the PCR reads with MiXCR, one entry per CDR3 protein. This table holds roughly 620,000 distinct CDR3 sequences, 44% found once. Their antigen targets remain unknown. Sequencing was carried out using blood. Every receptor here comes from a girl aged 10 to 17 with multiple sclerosis.

This clonotype has only a few counts. This CDR3 is CASSDSSSGASYNEQFF. The CDR3 DNA is TGTGCCAGCAGTGACTCGAGTAGCGGGGCATCCTACAATGAGCAGTTCTTC. This chain connects TRBV6-4 to TRBJ2-1; 8 bases are shared with TRBD2. Germline trimming cut 0 bases from V and 1 base from J; bases unmatched to any gene: 5. The CDR3 totals 17 residues. Germline values: CDR1 MRHNA, CDR2 SNTAGT.

The chain combines TRBV5-5 with TRBJ2-7; TRBD2 matches at 7 bases. The V segment lost 4 bases and the J segment 7 bases; nucleotides outside the gene matches: 11. The CDR3 runs to 14 residues. In germline, CDR1 is SGHKS, CDR2 YYEKEE (reference sequence). As DNA, the CDR3 is TGTGCCAGCAGCCTTGAGACGGGGGGAGGAGAGCAGTACTTC. Residues: CASSLETGGGEQYF. Full variable domain (remainder filled in from reference TRBV5-5 and TRBJ2-7): DAGVTQSPTHLIKTRGQQVTLRCSPISGHKSVSWYQQVLGQGPQFIFQYYEKEERGRGNFPDRFSARQFPNYSSELNVNALLLGDSALYLCASSLETGGGEQYFGPGTRLTVT.

The chain joins TRBV25-1 to TRBJ2-3, with a weak D call TRBD2 (5 bases). The germline gives CDR1 MGHDK, CDR2 SYGVNS. The length of the CDR3 is 15 residues. V was shortened by 2 bases and J by 1 base, with 10 bases between the two germline ends. DNA of the CDR3: TGTGCCAGCAGTGAAGTTGAGGGAGGCACAGATACGCAGTATTTT. Its translation is CASSEVEGGTDTQYF.

This sequence joins TRBV12-3 or TRBV12-4 and TRBJ1-2; the D gene is possibly TRBD1 (6 bases). V was cut by 2 bases and J by 10 bases, with 14 bases left in between. This CDR3 comprises 13 residues. The CDR3 DNA follows: TGTGCCAGCAGTTTAACGGGACAACTCGACTACACCTTC. This encodes CASSLTGQLDYTF.

Only a few counts were recorded for this clonotype. The V and J genes are TRBV10-3 and TRBJ2-1; the D is unclear. Germline V lookup: CDR1 ENHRY, CDR2 SYGVKD. This CDR3 comprises 15 residues. V lost 3 bases, J lost 7 bases, and 16 bases lay in between. The CDR3 here is CAISDLASLSNEQFF. The CDR3 region has the DNA TGTGCCATCAGTGATCTGGCTTCCCTGTCGAATGAGCAGTTCTTC.

The chain recombines TRBV7-2 with TRBJ2-3; 7 nucleotides match TRBD2. The CDR3 spans 15 residues. With 5 bases clipped from V and 2 bases from J, the junction kept 7 bases outside the gene matches. Germline lookup yields CDR1 SGHTA and CDR2 FQGNSA. The CDR3, as DNA: TGTGCCAGCAGCCCGAAGCGGGGCCCCACAGATACGCAGTATTTT. Translation: CASSPKRGPTDTQYF.

A word on this clonotype: A much larger clone lies a single base off, so this may be a read error. This chain joins TRBV7-2 and TRBJ2-3; TRBD1 matches 9 bases. The CDR3 totals 16 residues. The germline gives CDR1 SGHTA, CDR2 FQGNSA. The CDR3: CDSSPRMTGGKDTQYF. Written as DNA, the CDR3 is TGTGACAGCAGCCCAAGGATGACAGGGGGTAAAGATACGCAGTATTTT.

There are a few counts of this clonotype. This rearrangement joins TRBV7-9 to TRBJ2-3; no clear D gene. Germline-derived CDR1 and CDR2 are SEHNR and FQNEAQ (reference sequence). Trimming left V 5 bases short and J 0 bases short, with 9 bases between. The CDR3 covers 14 residues. The CDR3 spells CASSETGSTDTQYF. The CDR3 DNA is TGTGCCAGCAGCGAGACCGGGAGCACAGATACGCAGTATTTT. Using reference TRBV7-9 and TRBJ2-3 for the parts outside the CDR3, the full variable domain is DTGVSQNPRHKITKRGQNVTFRCDPISEHNRLYWYRQTLGQGPEFLTYFQNEAQLEKSRLLSDRFSAERPKGSFSTLEIQRTEQGDSAMYLCASSETGSTDTQYFGPGTRLTVL.

This clonotype was recorded at least ten times. The chain combines TRBV20-1 with TRBJ1-1; 8 nucleotides match TRBD1. This CDR3 is built from 14 residues. Germline CDR1 reads DFQATT; CDR2 reads SNEGSKA (reference sequence). Germline trimming cut 5 bases from V and 3 bases from J; bases unmatched to any gene: 8. The CDR3 bases are TGCAGTGCTCGCAGGGGGCGCGGGTACACTGAAGCTTTCTTT. Translated: CSARRGRGYTEAFF.

This sequence joins TRBV5-1 and TRBJ2-7; no clear D. From germline, CDR1 is SGHRS and CDR2 YFSETQ. CDR3 length equals 14 residues. Trimming removed 4 bases from V and 3 bases from J, with 14 bases in between. CDR3 residues: CASSLESWDYEQYF. The CDR3 DNA reads as TGCGCCAGCAGCCTGGAGTCCTGGGACTACGAGCAGTACTTC. The whole variable domain, remainder taken from reference TRBV5-1 and TRBJ2-7, is KAGVTQTPRYLIKTRGQQVTLSCSPISGHRSVSWYQQTPGQGLQFLFEYFSETQRNKGNFPGRFSGRQFSNSRSEMNVSTLELGDSALYLCASSLESWDYEQYFGPGTRLTVT.

The chain carries TRBV20-1 and TRBJ2-5; either TRBD1 or TRBD2 may supply D (5 bases each). The DNA end is more similar to TRBJ2-7, so the J call may be wrong. This CDR3 has 14 amino acids. Germline lookup yields CDR1 DFQATT and CDR2 SNEGSKA (reference sequence). CDR3 in amino acids: CSARGGVNTYEQYF. In nucleotides, the CDR3 is TGCAGTGCTAGAGGAGGGGTCAATACCTACGAGCAGTACTTC.

The rearrangement joins TRBV2 to TRBJ2-2; TRBD1 matches 8 bases. Germline assignment: CDR1 SNHLY and CDR2 FYNNEI. This CDR3 is 14 amino acids long. With 7 bases clipped from V and 5 bases from J, the junction kept 6 bases outside the gene matches. CDR3 sequence (DNA): TGTGCCAGCATTCGACAGGGGATTACCGGGGAGCTGTTTTTT. Amino acids: CASIRQGITGELFF.

This clonotype was observed a handful of times. This chain joins TRBV12-3 or TRBV12-4 and TRBJ1-2; D is undetermined. The V and J ends lost 3 bases and 8 bases respectively, with 13 bases between them. CDR3 length: 13 residues. CDR3 bases: TGTGCCAGCAGTTTTGGCAGCAATGTCGGCTACACCTTC. Protein product: CASSFGSNVGYTF.

The chain carries TRBV12-3 or TRBV12-4 and TRBJ2-3, with TRBD1 matching over 9 bases. The J segment lost 3 bases and the V segment lost 5 bases, leaving 3 bases of the junction unmatched. This CDR3 comprises 14 residues. CDR3 nucleotides: TGTGCCAGCAGTGTGGGGACAGGGACAGATACGCAGTATTTT. It is translated as CASSVGTGTDTQYF.

Concerning this clonotype: The limits of the CDR3 on the DNA are not certain, so only TCRdb's listed CDR3 is given. The chain is built from TRBV7-9 and TRBJ2-3; no check of the table's D call, TRBD1, against the DNA was made. Counting both end residues, the CDR3 totals 15 amino acids. Per the germline V gene, CDR1 is SEHNR and CDR2 is FQNEAQ (reference sequence). CDR3 amino acids: CASSFLSGRADTQYF.

V gene TRBV12-3 or TRBV12-4 combines with J gene TRBJ1-2, with 7 positions matching TRBD1. This CDR3 is built from 13 residues. Unmatched junction bases numbered 9, after V lost 6 bases and J lost 8 bases. In DNA, the CDR3 is TGTGCCAGCAGCCCCACAGGGGTGGTAGGCTACACCTTC. This encodes CASSPTGVVGYTF.

V usage is TRBV30 and J usage is TRBJ2-1; no definite D call. Per germline, CDR1 GTSNPN and CDR2 SVGIG (reference sequence). The CDR3 is 12 residues long. V lost 2 bases, J lost 11 bases, and 13 bases lay in between. CDR3 nucleotide sequence: TGTGCCTGGAGTAGAGAGGTTCCCCAGCAGTTCTTC. Residues: CAWSREVPQQFF.

This clonotype was seen only a few times. J is TRBJ2-6 and V is TRBV10-3, with TRBD2 matching 7 bases. CDR3 length equals 12 residues. CDR1 is ENHRY, CDR2 SYGVKD, per germline. Trimming at V came to 10 bases and at J to 9 bases, leaving 6 bases not matched to a gene. DNA for the CDR3: TGTGCCACTGGAGGGAGGGACAACGTCCTGACTTTC. Its protein product is CATGGRDNVLTF.

This clonotype occurred a few times. The gene calls are TRBV5-1 and TRBJ2-7; D is unresolved. Germline values: CDR1 SGHRS, CDR2 YFSETQ. The CDR3 spans 13 residues. Trimming pared 0 bases from V and 3 bases from J, leaving 7 bases between. In nucleotides, the CDR3 is TGCGCCAGCAGCTTGGAACAGTGCTACGAGCAGTACTTC. It specifies CASSLEQCYEQYF.

This chain uses TRBV10-3 with TRBJ1-2; D is possibly TRBD1 (6 bases). Trimming stripped 11 bases from V and 3 bases from J, with 16 bases between. CDR3 length equals 13 residues. Germline V lookup: CDR1 ENHRY, CDR2 SYGVKD. In DNA form, the CDR3 reads TGTGCCGTCACCGAAGGGGGGGACTATGGCTACACCTTC. Translating it yields CAVTEGGDYGYTF.

The rearrangement links TRBV5-1 to TRBJ2-1; 7 bases fit TRBD1. The V and J ends lost 4 bases and 5 bases, in that order; junction bases with no gene match: 9. The CDR3 contains 15 residues. CDR1 and CDR2 from the germline V gene are SGHRS and YFSETQ. The chain's CDR3 is CASSPGSGGHNEQFF. In nucleotides, the CDR3 is TGCGCCAGCAGCCCGGGGTCAGGGGGACACAATGAGCAGTTCTTC.

This clonotype was seen only a few times. The V gene is TRBV20-1, the J gene TRBJ1-1; D remains unclear. Germline values: CDR1 DFQATT, CDR2 SNEGSKA (reference sequence). Trimming removed 6 bases at V and 1 base at J, with 9 bases between. CDR3 size: 12 residues. The CDR3 DNA reads as TGCAGTGCCACACAGCGGAACACTGAAGCTTTCTTT. Protein product: CSATQRNTEAFF.

The J gene is TRBJ1-1, the V gene TRBV3-1, with 8 bases matching TRBD1. CDR3 length: 15 residues. The V segment lost 5 bases and the J segment 0 bases; nucleotides outside the gene matches: 5. Germline V CDR1 and CDR2: LGHDT, YNNKEL (reference sequence). The CDR3 protein is CASSFSDRVNTEAFF. Here the CDR3 DNA reads TGTGCCAGCAGCTTCTCGGACAGGGTGAACACTGAAGCTTTCTTT. The full variable domain, rest sourced from reference TRBV3-1 and TRBJ1-1, is DTAVSQTPKYLVTQMGNDKSIKCEQNLGHDTMYWYKQDSKKFLKIMFSYNNKELIINETVPNRFSPKSPDKAHLNLHINSLELGDSAVYFCASSFSDRVNTEAFFGQGTRLTVV.

This clonotype was picked up a small number of times. The CDR3 is CASSVAVGEQFF. CDR3 sequence (DNA): TGTGCCAGCAGCGTAGCGGTAGGTGAGCAGTTCTTC. The chain has TRBV9 and TRBJ2-1; D uncertain. This CDR3 contains 12 residues. Trimming removed 0 bases at V and 9 bases at J, with 7 bases between. The germline V gene encodes CDR1 SGDLS and CDR2 YYNGEE.

The chain couples TRBV4-1 to TRBJ2-3; D unclear. Trimming removed 3 bases at V and 0 bases at J, with 13 bases between. The germline V gene encodes CDR1 MGHRA and CDR2 YSYEKL. The CDR3 contains 16 residues. CDR3 residues: CASSQESAASTDTQYF. CDR3 in DNA: TGCGCCAGCAGCCAGGAGAGCGCCGCTAGCACAGATACGCAGTATTTT.

The sample holds many counts of this clonotype. The chain couples TRBV27 to TRBJ1-2; D uncertain. This CDR3 region has 13 residues. CDR1 is MNHEY and CDR2 is SMNVEV in the germline V gene (reference sequence). V lost 2 bases and J lost 2, with 6 bases in between. Written as DNA, the CDR3 is TGTGCCAGCAGTTTAAACCGGAACTATGGCTACACCTTC. Its translation is CASSLNRNYGYTF.

The rearrangement uses TRBV7-9 and TRBJ2-4, with D uncertain. The J call is in doubt because the DNA end fits TRBJ2-7 better. CDR1 is SEHNR, CDR2 FQNEAQ, per germline (reference sequence). This CDR3 comprises 13 residues. CDR3: CASGGHASYEQYF. The CDR3 DNA is TGTGCCAGCGGCGGTCATGCCTCCTACGAGCAGTACTTC.

The chain recombines TRBV29-1 with TRBJ1-2, with D unclear. Germline V gives CDR1 SQVTM, CDR2 ANQGSEA. Trimming left V 6 bases short and J 5 bases short, with 16 bases between. This CDR3 contains 13 residues. CDR3 nucleotides: TGCAGCGTCGGCCCGTTTTTTATGTATGGCTACACCTTC. It codes for CSVGPFFMYGYTF.

This chain connects TRBV12-3 or TRBV12-4 to TRBJ2-2; no clear D gene. The CDR3 is 14 residues long. The germline V and J ends were trimmed by 6 bases and 1 base, with 9 bases remaining between them. The CDR3 coding sequence is TGTGCCAGCAGCCGCAGAGAGAACACCGGGGAGCTGTTTTTT. This gives the protein CASSRRENTGELFF.

The chain couples TRBV11-3 to TRBJ2-7; 13 nucleotides line up with TRBD2. Per germline, CDR1 SGHNT and CDR2 YENEEA. This CDR3 is built from 17 residues. The trim removed 6 bases at V and 3 bases at J, leaving 11 bases unmatched. The CDR3 here is CASSLTGLAGTGYEQYF. CDR3 DNA: TGTGCCAGCAGTTTAACGGGACTAGCGGGAACCGGCTACGAGCAGTACTTC.

The chain recombines TRBV20-1 with TRBJ1-5; TRBD1 might be the D (5 bases). Germline V CDR1 and CDR2: DFQATT, SNEGSKA (reference sequence). This CDR3 contains 13 residues. Trimming pared 7 bases from V and 0 bases from J, leaving 10 bases between. CDR3 in DNA: TGCAGTGGGGGCACGGATAGCAATCAGCCCCAGCATTTT. Translation: CSGGTDSNQPQHF.

V is TRBV20-1 and J is TRBJ2-1; 9 nucleotides agree with TRBD2. The CDR3 length is 17 residues. V was pared by 6 bases and J by 7 bases, with 19 bases of the junction left unmatched. Germline CDR1 and CDR2: DFQATT and SNEGSKA (reference sequence). The DNA of the CDR3 is TGCAGTGCCGAGGGGGGAAAGGGCGGGAGGGCCATGAATGAGCAGTTCTTC. Translation gives CSAEGGKGGRAMNEQFF.